This T cell receptor (beta chain) was captured by sequencing in a study of OX40 agonist ivuxolimab in advanced cancers. Profiling relied on immunoSEQ multiplex PCR, and the TCRdb table lists in-frame clones only, not all of them. Of roughly 60,000 clones in the sample, about 93% were seen once. Between the trimmed V and J ends, which lost 3 bases and 3 bases, there was a span of 9 bases. The CDR3 runs 13 residues. Per germline, CDR1 MNHEY and CDR2 SVGAGI. The clonotype comes from an adult with an advanced solid tumor such as melanoma, head and neck, liver or kidney cancer. The material sequenced was CD4+ or CD8+ T cells sorted from blood, taken in a trial of the OX40 agonist ivuxolimab. The rearrangement links TRBV6-5 to TRBJ2-7; D uncertain. DNA of the CDR3: TGTGCCAGCAGTTATTCGAGGTTCTACGAGCAGTACTTC. This sequence encodes CASSYSRFYEQYF.